A single sample gave rise to the 24 T cell receptor beta chains below, sequenced in a study of T cell repertoires in cytomegalovirus infection. MiXCR, applied by TCRdb to the reads, yields one record per CDR3 protein. The sample records approximately 700,000 distinct CDR3 sequences, about a third being singletons. The material sequenced was PBMCs. These receptors all stem from a human donor in good health (CMV status not recorded). Some clones in this sample may be carry-over from other donors' samples.

The genes are TRBV27 and TRBJ1-3; the D gene is possibly TRBD1 (6 bases). Trimming took 4 bases from V and 5 from J, leaving 12 bases between them. Looked up from germline, CDR1 is MNHEY and CDR2 is SMNVEV (reference sequence). The CDR3 has 14 residues. The CDR3 loop is CASSSTGSRNTIYF. DNA for the CDR3: TGTGCCAGCAGTTCTACAGGGTCCAGAAACACCATATATTTT.

This clonotype showed up just a few times. The chain is built from TRBV12-3 or TRBV12-4 and TRBJ2-3; either TRBD1 or TRBD2 may fit D (6 bases each). The V end lost 7 bases, the J end lost 5 bases, and 13 bases lay between the germline ends. The CDR3 covers 13 residues. Here the CDR3 reads CASNVEGGDTQYF. The CDR3 DNA reads TGTGCCAGCAACGTAGAGGGGGGAGATACGCAGTATTTT.

The rearrangement links TRBV7-2 to TRBJ1-6, with 10 bases matching TRBD1. V lost 5 bases and J lost 8; bases outside the gene matches: 3. This CDR3 has 14 residues. Germline CDR1 is SGHTA and CDR2 is FQGNSA. CDR3 coding DNA: TGTGCCAGCAGCCGGGACAGGGGTCATTCACCCCTCCACTTT. Encoded protein: CASSRDRGHSPLHF.

This clonotype was found a few times. The CDR3 DNA follows: TGTGCCAGCAGTTTCAATCAGAGGAGGCGAGGGACTGAAGCTTTCTTT. Residues: CASSFNQRRRGTEAFF. The chain uses TRBV28 and TRBJ1-1; D remains ambiguous. Germline CDR1 and CDR2: MDHEN and SYDVKM. This CDR3 contains 16 residues. Trimming left V 3 bases short and J 5 bases short, with 19 bases between.

The chain recombines TRBV28 with TRBJ2-1, with TRBD2 matching 7 bases. V shed 5 bases, J shed 3 bases, and the junction held 7 bases outside the gene matches. CDR1 is MDHEN, CDR2 SYDVKM, per germline. This CDR3 is 15 amino acids long. The DNA of the CDR3 is TGTGCCAGCAGTCCCGCGGCTAGCGGCTACAATGAGCAGTTCTTC. Its translation: CASSPAASGYNEQFF. The complete variable domain, with remaining parts taken from reference TRBV28 and TRBJ2-1, reads DVKVTQSSRYLVKRTGEKVFLECVQDMDHENMFWYRQDPGLGLRLIYFSYDVKMKEKGDIPEGYSVSREKKERFSLILESASTNQTSMYLCASSPAASGYNEQFFGPGTRLTVL.

The chain links TRBV29-1 to TRBJ1-1, with D maybe TRBD1 (5 bases). The CDR3 runs 14 residues. Germline values: CDR1 SQVTM, CDR2 ANQGSEA. Between the trimmed V and J ends, which lost 2 bases and 4 bases, there was a span of 14 bases. DNA for the CDR3: TGCAGCGTTGAATATTTGGGGCAGGGCACTGAAGCTTTCTTT. Amino acid sequence: CSVEYLGQGTEAFF. The full variable domain, rest sourced from reference TRBV29-1 and TRBJ1-1, is SAVISQKPSRDICQRGTSLTIQCQVDSQVTMMFWYRQQPGQSLTLIATANQGSEATYESGFVIDKFPISRPNLTFSTLTVSNMSPEDSSIYLCSVEYLGQGTEAFFGQGTRLTVV.

The V call is TRBV28, the J call TRBJ2-7; TRBD1 aligns across 10 bases. This CDR3 region has 16 residues. Trimming removed 7 bases from V and 2 bases from J; junction bases left unmatched: 11. Germline CDR1 is MDHEN and CDR2 is SYDVKM. As DNA, the CDR3 is TGTGCCAGCACCTCAATTTCGGGACAGGGGACCTACGAGCAGTACTTC. It yields the protein CASTSISGQGTYEQYF.

This clonotype was recorded a few times. This chain connects TRBV25-1 to TRBJ1-2; 10 nucleotides align to TRBD1. Germline loops: CDR1 MGHDK, CDR2 SYGVNS. The CDR3 covers 15 residues. The V gene end was trimmed by 4 bases and the J gene end by 4 bases; junction bases not matched to a gene: 6. The CDR3 nucleotides read TGTGCCAGCAGTGGAAGACAGGGGGCTGCCTATGGCTACACCTTC. Protein sequence: CASSGRQGAAYGYTF.

The sample holds many counts of this clonotype. The rearrangement joins TRBV7-9 to TRBJ2-3; tentative D call: TRBD2 (6 bases). Trimming took 1 base from V and 5 from J, leaving 10 bases between them. The CDR3 consists of 14 residues. The germline V gene has CDR1 SEHNR and CDR2 FQNEAQ (reference sequence). The CDR3 sequence is CASSLGGTRDTQYF. The CDR3 bases are TGTGCCAGCAGCTTAGGCGGGACGAGAGATACGCAGTATTTT.

As regards this clonotype: Mismatch with germline at one junction end may stem from a read error. The V gene is TRBV20-1, the J gene TRBJ1-2, with a weak D call TRBD1 (6 bases). This CDR3 spans 12 amino acids. The germline V gene has CDR1 DFQATT and CDR2 SNEGSKA (reference sequence). The CDR3 region is CSARAPAGEYTF. The CDR3 nucleotides read TGCAGTGCTAGAGCTCCGGCAGGGGAGTACACATTC.

This clonotype was seen more than once but under ten times. CDR3 DNA: TGTGCCAGCAGTCCGCAGCACCGGAGAGCGGAAAAACTGTTTTTT. This codes for CASSPQHRRAEKLFF. The chain recombines TRBV27 with TRBJ1-4; D is unresolved. The CDR3 covers 15 residues. V was cut by 5 bases and J by 8 bases, with 18 bases left in between. CDR1 is MNHEY and CDR2 is SMNVEV in the germline V gene (reference sequence). Together with reference TRBV27 and TRBJ1-4, the CDR3 gives the full variable domain: EAQVTQNPRYLITVTGKKLTVTCSQNMNHEYMSWYRQDPGLGLRQIYYSMNVEVTDKGDVPEGYKVSRKEKRNFPLILESPSPNQTSLYFCASSPQHRRAEKLFFGSGTQLSVL.

The chain is built from TRBV2 and TRBJ1-5; D is uncertain. V dropped 6 bases and J dropped 7 bases, with 10 bases sitting between them. CDR1 is SNHLY and CDR2 is FYNNEI in the germline V gene. CDR3 length: 12 residues. The CDR3 here is CASSRVEQPQHF. The CDR3, as DNA: TGTGCCAGCAGCCGGGTAGAACAGCCCCAGCATTTT.

The chain employs TRBV29-1 and TRBJ2-5, with 7 bases matching TRBD1. Germline loops: CDR1 SQVTM, CDR2 ANQGSEA. This CDR3 region has 12 residues. Trimming at V came to 5 bases and at J to 6 bases, leaving 6 bases not matched to a gene. The CDR3, as DNA: TGCAGCGTTCAAACAGGGGAACAGACCCAGTACTTC. It specifies CSVQTGEQTQYF.

This chain joins TRBV6-4 and TRBJ1-1, with unresolved D. The V gene lost 7 bases and the J gene lost 0 bases, with 15 bases spanning the gap. The CDR3 is made up of 15 amino acids. Germline V gives CDR1 MRHNA, CDR2 SNTAGT. The chain's CDR3 is CASTHSRRMNTEAFF. CDR3 in DNA: TGTGCCAGCACCCACTCGAGAAGGATGAACACTGAAGCTTTCTTT.

The sample holds one count of this clonotype. This chain connects TRBV5-5 to TRBJ1-1; D is uncertain. This CDR3 is 13 amino acids long. CDR1 and CDR2 from the germline V gene are SGHKS and YYEKEE (reference sequence). Trimming took off 3 bases at V and 5 bases at J, with 11 bases between the two ends. The CDR3 bases are TGTGCCAGCAGCTCCTGGCCGGGGACTGAAGCTTTCTTT. Its protein is CASSSWPGTEAFF.

The genes are TRBV19 and TRBJ2-6; D is possibly TRBD2 (5 bases). V dropped 11 bases and J dropped 4 bases, with 12 bases sitting between them. Germline V gene sequence: CDR1 LNHDA, CDR2 SQIVND (reference sequence). The length of the CDR3 is 13 residues. In DNA form, the CDR3 reads TGTGCCGCTCGGGATAACGGGGCCAACGTCCTGACTTTC. This sequence encodes CAARDNGANVLTF.

A remark on this clonotype: The conserved closing phenylalanine or tryptophan is absent in this CDR3, likely reflecting a read error. The chain carries TRBV28 and TRBJ2-7; D ambiguous. The CDR3 has 14 amino acids. Germline CDR1 MDHEN, CDR2 SYDVKM. V lost 7 bases to trimming and J lost 2 bases, with 15 bases between them. This CDR3 is CASIKAAVPYEQYL. CDR3 bases: TGTGCCAGCATAAAGGCCGCAGTTCCCTACGAGCAGTACTTA.

This clonotype was seen a few times. The chain links TRBV29-1 to TRBJ1-2, with 8 bases matching TRBD1. Trimming cost V 5 bases and J 1 base; bases outside gene matches: 15. The CDR3 has 17 residues. Germline CDR1 reads SQVTM; CDR2 reads ANQGSEA. In DNA, the CDR3 is TGCAGCGTTATCGGTGGACAGGGTGTGGGGCATAACTATGGCTACACCTTC. It specifies CSVIGGQGVGHNYGYTF.

The CDR3 nucleotides are TGTGCCAGCAGTCCACACAGGGTCGATCAGTACTTC. The encoded protein is CASSPHRVDQYF. This chain links TRBV12-3 or TRBV12-4 with TRBJ2-7; D might be TRBD1 (6 bases). V was cut by 5 bases and J by 10 bases, with 15 bases left in between. The CDR3 contains 12 residues.

This clonotype was picked up one time. The chain employs TRBV29-1 and TRBJ1-1; 8 nucleotides agree with TRBD1. The germline V gene encodes CDR1 SQVTM and CDR2 ANQGSEA. Unmatched junction bases numbered 24, after V lost 1 base and J lost 5 bases. The CDR3 length is 20 residues. Here the CDR3 reads CSVEGPGLDRGRGSGTEAFF. The CDR3 DNA reads as TGCAGCGTTGAAGGACCCGGATTAGACAGGGGACGAGGGTCGGGGACTGAAGCTTTCTTT.

This clonotype has only a few counts. The V and J genes are TRBV5-6 and TRBJ2-7; 9 nucleotides match TRBD1. Germline lookup yields CDR1 SGHDT and CDR2 YYEEEE. The V gene end was trimmed by 3 bases and the J gene end by 7 bases; junction bases not matched to a gene: 14. CDR3 length: 16 amino acids. Here the CDR3 DNA reads TGTGCCAGCAGCTCGTCGACCGGGACAGGGATTTTGGAGCAGTACTTC. This sequence encodes CASSSSTGTGILEQYF.

This chain connects TRBV12-3 or TRBV12-4 to TRBJ2-3, with 8 bases lining up with TRBD2. The V segment lost 6 bases and the J segment 14 bases; nucleotides outside the gene matches: 13. The CDR3 consists of 13 residues. The CDR3 region has the DNA TGTGCCAGCAGCCTGGAGGTGCGGGGGGTGGGGTATTTT. Its translation: CASSLEVRGVGYF.

The CDR3 sequence is CASSLASVYEQYF. As DNA, the CDR3 is TGTGCCAGCAGTTTAGCGTCAGTCTACGAGCAGTACTTC. This chain uses TRBV12-3 or TRBV12-4 with TRBJ2-7, with D unresolved. V lost 0 bases, J lost 3 bases, and 6 bases lay in between. This CDR3 is 13 amino acids long.

This rearrangement joins TRBV6-1 to TRBJ1-5; TRBD1 matches at 9 bases. There are 14 residues in the CDR3. The V gene's germline CDR1 is MNHNS and CDR2 SASEGT. Germline trimming cut 6 bases from V and 5 bases from J; bases unmatched to any gene: 5. The CDR3 bases are TGTGCCAGCAGGGGACAGGGCGATCATCAGCCCCAGCATTTT. It yields the protein CASRGQGDHQPQHF.